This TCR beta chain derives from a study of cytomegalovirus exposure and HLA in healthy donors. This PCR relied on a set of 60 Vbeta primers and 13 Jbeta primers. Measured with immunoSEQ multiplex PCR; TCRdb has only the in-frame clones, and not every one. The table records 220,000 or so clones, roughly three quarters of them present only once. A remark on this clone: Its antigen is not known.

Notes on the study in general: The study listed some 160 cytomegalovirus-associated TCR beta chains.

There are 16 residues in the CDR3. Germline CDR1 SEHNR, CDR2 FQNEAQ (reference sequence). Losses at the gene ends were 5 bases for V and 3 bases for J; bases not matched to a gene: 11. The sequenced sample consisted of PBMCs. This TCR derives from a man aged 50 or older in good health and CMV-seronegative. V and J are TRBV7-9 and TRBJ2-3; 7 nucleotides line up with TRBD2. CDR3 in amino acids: CASSTRDWRGTDTQYF. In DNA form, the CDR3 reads TGTGCCAGCAGCACTCGGGACTGGCGGGGGACAGATACGCAGTATTTT.